The 18 T cell receptor beta chains listed next were all sequenced from one sample in a study of cytomegalovirus exposure and HLA in healthy donors. The study ran its PCR with 60 Vbeta and 13 Jbeta primers. Using immunoSEQ multiplex PCR, the repertoire was profiled, and TCRdb retains in-frame clones only, with some absent. The sample includes under 200,000 clones, about 80% of them seen just once. The sample consisted of PBMCs. The receptors shown here come from a woman aged 50 to 60 in good health and CMV-seronegative.

The J gene is TRBJ1-4, the V gene TRBV2, with a tentative D call TRBD1 (5 bases). The CDR3 sequence is 15 residues long. Looked up from germline, CDR1 is SNHLY and CDR2 is FYNNEI. Deletions cut 6 bases from V and 5 bases from J, with 16 bases between. The CDR3: CASSDITGGNEKLFF. The CDR3 DNA is TGTGCCAGCAGCGATATAACGGGGGGGAATGAAAAACTGTTTTTT. Filled out from reference TRBV2 and TRBJ1-4, the complete variable domain reads EPEVTQTPSHQVTQMGQEVILRCVPISNHLYFYWYRQILGQKVEFLVSFYNNEISEKSEIFDDQFSVERPDGSNFTLKIRSTKLEDSAMYFCASSDITGGNEKLFFGSGTQLSVL.

The chain couples TRBV5-1 to TRBJ2-1; D perhaps matches TRBD1 (6 bases). Germline loops: CDR1 SGHRS, CDR2 YFSETQ. The CDR3 is made up of 16 amino acids. The germline V and J ends were trimmed by 3 bases and 6 bases, with 19 bases remaining between them. The CDR3: CASSSPYNTGPNEQFF. In nucleotides, the CDR3 is TGCGCCAGCAGCTCCCCGTATAATACAGGGCCCAATGAGCAGTTCTTC.

This chain links TRBV5-1 with TRBJ2-3; 8 bases are a match to TRBD1. Trimming at V came to 0 bases and at J to 8 bases, leaving 5 bases not matched to a gene. Germline values: CDR1 SGHRS, CDR2 YFSETQ. This CDR3 has 14 amino acids. The CDR3, as DNA: TGCGCCAGCAGCTTGGCAGGGGGCGCAGGTACGCAGTATTTT. Residues: CASSLAGGAGTQYF. Filled out from reference TRBV5-1 and TRBJ2-3, the complete variable domain reads KAGVTQTPRYLIKTRGQQVTLSCSPISGHRSVSWYQQTPGQGLQFLFEYFSETQRNKGNFPGRFSGRQFSNSRSEMNVSTLELGDSALYLCASSLAGGAGTQYFGPGTRLTVL.

The gene calls are TRBV11-2 and TRBJ2-2; perhaps TRBD2 as D (5 bases). V was pared by 5 bases and J by 8 bases, with 15 bases between. The CDR3 totals 14 residues. CDR1 is SGHAT and CDR2 is FQNNGV in the germline V gene. CDR3 DNA: TGTGCCAGCAGCGACGGGAACCGAAGGGGGGAGCTGTTTTTT. As protein: CASSDGNRRGELFF.

This rearrangement joins TRBV19 to TRBJ2-3; 12 bases agree with TRBD2. The trim removed 4 bases at V and 0 bases at J, leaving 8 bases unmatched. Germline lookup yields CDR1 LNHDA and CDR2 SQIVND (reference sequence). The CDR3 runs to 18 residues. The CDR3 reads CASSKGLAGHPSTDTQYF. As DNA, the CDR3 is TGTGCCAGTAGTAAAGGACTAGCGGGACATCCTAGCACAGATACGCAGTATTTT.

The V and J genes are TRBV5-6 and TRBJ2-7; weak D call: TRBD2 (6 bases). The CDR3 consists of 15 residues. Germline lookup yields CDR1 SGHDT and CDR2 YYEEEE. V was clipped by 2 bases and J by 3 bases, with 15 bases between them. This chain's CDR3 is CASSLKGPGVYEQYF. The CDR3 DNA reads TGTGCCAGCAGCTTAAAGGGGCCGGGGGTCTACGAGCAGTACTTC.

The rearrangement joins TRBV18 to TRBJ1-5, with 11 bases fitting TRBD1. The CDR3 is 18 residues long. The junction had 6 bases not matched to a gene; V was cut back by 2 bases and J by 0 bases. Germline loops: CDR1 KGHSH, CDR2 LQKENI. The CDR3 reads CASSPTGTGGYSNQPQHF. CDR3 bases: TGTGCCAGCTCACCAACCGGGACAGGGGGATATAGCAATCAGCCCCAGCATTTT.

The chain carries TRBV27 and TRBJ2-7, with 7 nucleotides matching TRBD1. Looked up from germline, CDR1 is MNHEY and CDR2 is SMNVEV (reference sequence). V lost 2 bases to trimming and J lost 7 bases; unmatched junction nucleotides: 8. The CDR3 is 14 residues long. DNA for the CDR3: TGTGCCAGCAGTTTAAGACAGGGATTCGGTGAGCAGTACTTC. This translates into CASSLRQGFGEQYF.

The chain employs TRBV7-9 and TRBJ1-4; possible D gene TRBD1, 5 bases. The V gene's germline CDR1 is SEHNR and CDR2 FQNEAQ (reference sequence). This CDR3 spans 13 amino acids. V was clipped by 1 base and J by 8 bases, with 8 bases between them. CDR3 loop: CASSLDAGEKLFF. The CDR3 bases are TGTGCCAGCAGCTTAGATGCAGGGGAAAAACTGTTTTTT.

This clone came up a few times. The chain links TRBV4-1 to TRBJ2-3; 7 bases are shared with TRBD1. Germline CDR1 MGHRA, CDR2 YSYEKL. The CDR3 sequence is 16 residues long. Trimming at V came to 0 bases and at J to 2 bases, leaving 5 bases not matched to a gene. This chain's CDR3 is CASSQDRGRPTDTQYF. DNA for the CDR3: TGCGCCAGCAGCCAAGATAGGGGGCGCCCCACAGATACGCAGTATTTT.

The CDR3 region is CASSQTLAGANVLTF. CDR3 nucleotides: TGCGCCAGCAGCCAAACATTGGCTGGGGCCAACGTCCTGACTTTC. The chain is built from TRBV4-1 and TRBJ2-6, with D uncertain. V was shortened by 2 bases and J by 2 bases, with 7 bases between the two germline ends. The CDR3 is made up of 15 amino acids. The germline V gene encodes CDR1 MGHRA and CDR2 YSYEKL.

The CDR3 region is CASVGSATGGTGELFF. The CDR3 DNA reads as TGTGCCAGCGTCGGAAGTGCAACAGGGGGAACCGGGGAGCTGTTTTTT. The chain is built from TRBV2 and TRBJ2-2; 8 bases fit TRBD1. Trimming took 8 bases from V and 5 from J; bases not matched to a gene: 13. The CDR3 runs to 16 residues. The germline V gene encodes CDR1 SNHLY and CDR2 FYNNEI.

CDR3 in DNA: TGTGCAGGCGGGAGGAGCTCCTACGAGCAGTACTTC. Its protein product is CAGGRSSYEQYF. The V and J genes are TRBV10-3 and TRBJ2-7, with 8 nucleotides matching TRBD2. In germline, CDR1 is ENHRY, CDR2 SYGVKD. This CDR3 has 12 residues.

This chain connects TRBV7-8 to TRBJ2-3; 10 bases map to TRBD1. The CDR3 is made up of 15 amino acids. The germline V gene encodes CDR1 SGHVS and CDR2 FQNEAQ. V trimming: 3 bases; J trimming: 2 bases; junction bases outside the gene matches: 2. CDR3 bases: TGTGCCAGCAGCTTGGGGACAGGGGACACAGATACGCAGTATTTT. This gives the protein CASSLGTGDTDTQYF.

The chain carries TRBV7-6 and TRBJ1-1; 7 nucleotides align to TRBD1. Germline V gene sequence: CDR1 SGHVS, CDR2 FNYEAQ. The junction had 15 bases not matched to a gene; V was cut back by 2 bases and J by 3 bases. This CDR3 is 18 amino acids long. CDR3 nucleotides: TGTGCCAGCAGCTTAAGTCTATCGAGGGGGCAGTTGGACACTGAAGCTTTCTTT. Protein sequence: CASSLSLSRGQLDTEAFF.

J is TRBJ1-5 and V is TRBV29-1, with 7 bases that match TRBD1. CDR1 is SQVTM, CDR2 ANQGSEA, per germline. Trimming took 6 bases from V and 4 from J; bases not matched to a gene: 6. This CDR3 is 13 amino acids long. The CDR3 loop reads CSVTTGSNQPQHF. In nucleotides, the CDR3 is TGCAGCGTGACGACAGGGTCAAATCAGCCCCAGCATTTT. Full variable domain (missing parts from reference TRBV29-1 and TRBJ1-5): SAVISQKPSRDICQRGTSLTIQCQVDSQVTMMFWYRQQPGQSLTLIATANQGSEATYESGFVIDKFPISRPNLTFSTLTVSNMSPEDSSIYLCSVTTGSNQPQHFGDGTRLSIL.

The genes are TRBV19 and TRBJ1-3; TRBD1 is a possible D gene (6 bases). CDR3 length equals 17 residues. Germline V gives CDR1 LNHDA, CDR2 SQIVND (reference sequence). The V end lost 0 bases, the J end lost 2 bases, and 14 bases lay between the germline ends. DNA for the CDR3: TGTGCCAGTAGTATAGATAACAGGGCGGGCGCTGGAAACACCATATATTTT. The encoded protein is CASSIDNRAGAGNTIYF. Complete variable domain (other parts from reference TRBV19 and TRBJ1-3): DGGITQSPKYLFRKEGQNVTLSCEQNLNHDAMYWYRQDPGQGLRLIYYSQIVNDFQKGDIAEGYSVSREKKESFPLTVTSAQKNPTAFYLCASSIDNRAGAGNTIYFGEGSWLTVV.

The rearrangement uses TRBV5-1 and TRBJ2-7; TRBD1 agrees at 8 bases. This CDR3 is 14 amino acids long. CDR1 and CDR2 (germline): SGHRS, YFSETQ. V lost 0 bases, J lost 7 bases, and 6 bases stayed unmatched. The CDR3 DNA reads as TGCGCCAGCAGCTTGGAACAGGGGGTGGATGAGCAGTACTTC. It encodes CASSLEQGVDEQYF.